The next 10 T cell receptor beta chains were all read from a single sample in a study of T cell repertoires in cytomegalovirus infection. TCRdb reprocessed the reads with MiXCR, giving one entry per CDR3 protein. The sample records just under 550,000 distinct CDR3 sequences, 26% being singletons. The sequenced material came from PBMCs. These TCRs come from a human donor in good health (CMV status not recorded). Some clones in this sample may be carry-over from other donors' samples.

In its sample, this clonotype was seen a few times. The gene calls are TRBV7-6 and TRBJ1-5; TRBD1 is a possible D gene (6 bases). The CDR3 totals 14 residues. Trimming pared 3 bases from V and 5 bases from J, leaving 11 bases between. Per germline, CDR1 SGHVS and CDR2 FNYEAQ. The CDR3 bases are TGTGCCAGCAGCTTCGACTACAGGGATCAGCCCCAGCATTTT. This translates into CASSFDYRDQPQHF.

This clonotype was observed a few times. This chain connects TRBV28 to TRBJ1-2; a weak D match, TRBD1 (6 bases). V dropped 5 bases and J dropped 8 bases, with 15 bases sitting between them. Germline V gives CDR1 MDHEN, CDR2 SYDVKM. The CDR3 is made up of 13 amino acids. In DNA, the CDR3 is TGTGCCAGCAGTCCCGGGACACTGGAAGGCTACACCTTC. This sequence encodes CASSPGTLEGYTF.

The J gene is TRBJ2-2, the V gene TRBV20-1, with TRBD2 matching over 7 bases. Per the germline V gene, CDR1 is DFQATT and CDR2 is SNEGSKA (reference sequence). J lost 6 bases, V lost 6 bases, and 10 bases had no gene match. The CDR3 is 14 residues long. CDR3 sequence reads: CSAPRLADAGELFF. Here the CDR3 DNA reads TGCAGTGCGCCGAGACTAGCTGACGCCGGGGAGCTGTTTTTT.

This clonotype appeared a few times. This rearrangement joins TRBV11-2 to TRBJ1-1; D remains ambiguous. V lost 3 bases and J lost 3, with 20 bases in between. Germline loops: CDR1 SGHAT, CDR2 FQNNGV. The CDR3 covers 17 residues. CDR3 bases: TGTGCCAGCAGCTTGAACGTGGGCAATGGGCTTTACACTGAAGCTTTCTTT. It yields the protein CASSLNVGNGLYTEAFF.

The J gene is TRBJ1-5, the V gene TRBV7-8, with D perhaps TRBD1 (5 bases). V lost 5 bases, J lost 5 bases, and 10 bases lay in between. CDR1 SGHVS and CDR2 FQNEAQ come from the germline V gene. The CDR3 loop spans 13 amino acids. The CDR3 sequence: CASSPSGYQPQHF. DNA for the CDR3: TGTGCCAGCAGCCCATCAGGGTATCAGCCCCAGCATTTT.

The chain uses TRBV4-1 and TRBJ1-2, with D possibly TRBD1 on 6 matching bases. Germline values: CDR1 MGHRA, CDR2 YSYEKL. The V and J ends lost 2 bases and 12 bases respectively, with 13 bases between them. The CDR3 totals 12 residues. CDR3 protein: CASSQTGTENTF. The CDR3 DNA follows: TGCGCCAGCAGCCAAACAGGGACGGAGAACACCTTC.

This clonotype was picked up a small number of times. The chain carries TRBV20-1 and TRBJ2-4; TRBD2 agrees at 11 bases. Germline trimming cut 3 bases from V and 6 bases from J; bases unmatched to any gene: 10. The CDR3 spans 16 residues. Germline CDR1 is DFQATT and CDR2 is SNEGSKA (reference sequence). The chain's CDR3 is CSARGLAGGPGNIQYF. CDR3 nucleotides: TGCAGTGCTAGGGGGTTAGCGGGAGGGCCGGGAAACATTCAGTACTTC.

This chain connects TRBV20-1 to TRBJ2-5, with TRBD2 identical over 7 bases. CDR3 length: 15 residues. The germline V gene encodes CDR1 DFQATT and CDR2 SNEGSKA (reference sequence). J lost 5 bases, V lost 3 bases, and 12 bases had no gene match. The CDR3 reads CSARGGTRHLETQYF. In DNA form, the CDR3 reads TGCAGTGCTAGGGGGGGGACCCGCCATTTGGAGACCCAGTACTTC.

This chain joins TRBV9 and TRBJ2-2; D is undetermined. Germline CDR1 SGDLS, CDR2 YYNGEE. V was trimmed by 4 bases and J by 4 bases, leaving 17 bases between them. The CDR3 extends over 16 amino acids. The CDR3 region has the DNA TGTGCCAGCAGCTATCGACCCCGTGTACCCACCGGGGAGCTGTTTTTT. It specifies CASSYRPRVPTGELFF.

The chain combines TRBV19 with TRBJ2-3; TRBD2 agrees at 8 bases. The germline V gene encodes CDR1 LNHDA and CDR2 SQIVND (reference sequence). CDR3 length equals 15 residues. V shed 6 bases, J shed 3 bases, and the junction held 8 bases outside the gene matches. CDR3 nucleotide sequence: TGTGCCAGTAGCCTACTAGCGGCGGGGACAGATACGCAGTATTTT. Its protein is CASSLLAAGTDTQYF.